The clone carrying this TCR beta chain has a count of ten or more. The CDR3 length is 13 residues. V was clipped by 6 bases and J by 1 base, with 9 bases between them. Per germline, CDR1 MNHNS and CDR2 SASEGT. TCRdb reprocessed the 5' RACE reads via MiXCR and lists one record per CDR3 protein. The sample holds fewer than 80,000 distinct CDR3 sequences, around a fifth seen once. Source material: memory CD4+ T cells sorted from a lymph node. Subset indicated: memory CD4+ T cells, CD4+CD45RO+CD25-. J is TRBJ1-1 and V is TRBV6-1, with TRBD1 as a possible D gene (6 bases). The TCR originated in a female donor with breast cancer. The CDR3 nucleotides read TGTGCCAGCAGCAGGGGCCGGAACACTGAAGCTTTCTTT. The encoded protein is CASSRGRNTEAFF.